The 9 T cell receptor beta chains in this list originate from one sample, sequenced in a study of OX40 agonist ivuxolimab in advanced cancers. Produced via immunoSEQ multiplex PCR; TCRdb's table is partial and in-frame only. The data show approximately 70,000 clones, around 87% seen once. This specimen was CD4+ or CD8+ T cells sorted from blood, taken in a trial of the OX40 agonist ivuxolimab. The receptors come from an adult with an advanced solid tumor such as melanoma, head and neck, liver or kidney cancer.

The chain is built from TRBV10-3 and TRBJ2-3, with D uncertain. The V end lost 3 bases, the J end lost 4 bases, and 2 bases lay between the germline ends. CDR3 length: 11 amino acids. Per germline, CDR1 ENHRY and CDR2 SYGVKD. The CDR3, as DNA: TGTGCCATCAGTGAATCAGATACGCAGTATTTT. Translated: CAISESDTQYF.

The CDR3 reads CAISESIRGIADTQYF. Written as DNA, the CDR3 is TGTGCCATCAGTGAGTCGATACGTGGGATTGCAGATACGCAGTATTTT. The chain uses TRBV10-3 and TRBJ2-3; D unclear. Germline V gene lookup returns CDR1 ENHRY and CDR2 SYGVKD. This CDR3 is 16 amino acids long. Trimming cost V 0 bases and J 4 bases, with 14 bases left between them.

V usage is TRBV10-2 and J usage is TRBJ1-4, with D maybe TRBD1 (5 bases). The CDR3 contains 14 residues. Germline values: CDR1 WSHSY, CDR2 SAAADI. V shed 0 bases and J shed 10 bases, with 12 bases lying between them. CDR3 amino acids: CASSESEQAGKLFF. Here the CDR3 DNA reads TGCGCCAGCAGTGAGTCTGAACAGGCAGGAAAACTGTTTTTT.

This chain connects TRBV5-1 to TRBJ1-1, with D perhaps TRBD1 (6 bases). Trimming took off 0 bases at V and 4 bases at J, with 10 bases between the two ends. Germline V CDR1 and CDR2: SGHRS, YFSETQ. The CDR3 is 14 amino acids. CDR3 protein: CASSLAIGGTEAFF. The CDR3 nucleotides are TGCGCCAGCAGCTTGGCCATAGGGGGCACTGAAGCTTTCTTT.

This chain joins TRBV27 and TRBJ2-3; D is possibly TRBD1 (6 bases). Germline-derived CDR1 and CDR2 are MNHEY and SMNVEV (reference sequence). V was clipped by 3 bases and J by 2 bases, with 9 bases between them. The CDR3 length is 14 residues. CDR3 DNA: TGTGCCAGCAGTTTTGGACAGAACACAGATACGCAGTATTTT. Its translation: CASSFGQNTDTQYF.

The chain uses TRBV7-9 and TRBJ1-5; D might be TRBD1 (5 bases). V was cut by 6 bases and J by 4 bases, with 16 bases left in between. The V gene's germline CDR1 is SEHNR and CDR2 FQNEAQ (reference sequence). The CDR3 sequence is 15 residues long. CDR3 region: CASSPPGGANQPQHF. The CDR3 coding sequence is TGTGCCAGCAGTCCCCCCGGAGGGGCAAATCAGCCCCAGCATTTT.

This clone has only a few counts. The CDR3 protein is CASSGQGTEKLFF. The CDR3 bases are TGTGCCAGCAGCGGTCAAGGTACTGAAAAACTGTTTTTT. This chain uses TRBV9 with TRBJ1-4, with no clear D. Germline loops: CDR1 SGDLS, CDR2 YYNGEE. This CDR3 contains 13 residues. Between the trimmed V and J ends, which lost 3 bases and 7 bases, there was a span of 10 bases.

This clone appeared a single time. The gene calls are TRBV10-3 and TRBJ2-3; 9 bases are shared with TRBD2. From germline, CDR1 is ENHRY and CDR2 SYGVKD. CDR3 length: 17 residues. V lost 10 bases and J lost 2; bases outside the gene matches: 16. The DNA for the CDR3 is TGTGCCACCAGAACCTCGACTAGCGGAGCCCCCACAGATACGCAGTATTTT. This sequence encodes CATRTSTSGAPTDTQYF.

J is TRBJ2-7 and V is TRBV11-2, with 7 bases matching TRBD1. Germline CDR1 SGHAT, CDR2 FQNNGV. The CDR3 has 11 residues. V lost 5 bases to trimming and J lost 10 bases; unmatched junction nucleotides: 5. The CDR3 here is CASSGRQGQYF. The DNA of the CDR3 is TGTGCCAGCAGCGGTCGACAGGGCCAGTACTTC.